This T cell receptor (beta chain) was observed in a study of a mutant IDH1 vaccine in newly diagnosed glioma. About the research overall: Males made up about 62% and females roughly 40% of treated patients, whose mean age was 40.4 years.

Repertoires were generated with immunoSEQ multiplex PCR, while TCRdb's copy carries only in-frame clones and drops some. Among tens of thousands of clones listed, 80% to 90% were seen once. About this clone itself: Its antigen is unidentified.

The time point was: week 5, during vaccination. Each dose delivered 300 ug of mutant IDH1 20-mer peptide subcutaneously with imiquimod. Germline lookup yields CDR1 MNHEY and CDR2 SMNVEV (reference sequence). V lost 6 bases to trimming and J lost 0 bases, with 26 bases between them. This CDR3 has 19 amino acids. The material sequenced was PBMCs, taken from a glioma patient whose treatment included an IDH1 peptide vaccine. The receptor's source is a man aged 35-49 years with glioma. The chain combines TRBV27 with TRBJ1-1; D unresolved. The CDR3 sequence: CASRVPAVFELGMNTEAFF. The DNA of the CDR3 is TGTGCCAGCAGGGTTCCGGCGGTCTTCGAATTGGGAATGAACACTGAAGCTTTCTTT.